One and the same sample provided the 5 T cell receptor beta chains below, sequenced in a study of T cell repertoires in ileal Crohn's disease. Assay: immunoSEQ multiplex PCR; the TCRdb copy retains only in-frame clones and omits some. The table includes about 5,000 clones, roughly 81% detected once. The sequenced sample was ileal tissue. The source is an adult with Crohn's disease.

The J gene is TRBJ2-3, the V gene TRBV7-2; TRBD2 matches 8 bases. V lost 3 bases and J lost 4; bases outside the gene matches: 3. This CDR3 region has 14 residues. Germline assignment: CDR1 SGHTA and CDR2 FQGNSA. The CDR3 DNA is TGTGCCAGCAGCTTCACGGGGGGGCCAGATACGCAGTATTTT. Its protein product is CASSFTGGPDTQYF.

The rearrangement uses TRBV6-5 and TRBJ2-7; no clear D gene. Trimming took off 2 bases at V and 3 bases at J, with 8 bases between the two ends. In germline, CDR1 is MNHEY, CDR2 SVGAGI. This CDR3 region has 13 residues. The CDR3 loop is CASSYLGSYEQYF. CDR3 DNA: TGTGCCAGCAGTTACCTGGGCAGCTACGAGCAGTACTTC.

V is TRBV5-1 and J is TRBJ2-1; 9 positions agree with TRBD1. This CDR3 is built from 13 residues. V lost 4 bases, J lost 7 bases, and 3 bases stayed unmatched. From germline, CDR1 is SGHRS and CDR2 YFSETQ. CDR3 sequence (DNA): TGCGCCAGCAGCCTGACAGGGGGAAATGAGCAGTTCTTC. This sequence encodes CASSLTGGNEQFF.

The V gene is TRBV7-8, the J gene TRBJ1-6, with D perhaps matching TRBD1 (6 bases). Germline lookup yields CDR1 SGHVS and CDR2 FQNEAQ. This CDR3 comprises 15 residues. V dropped 5 bases and J dropped 9 bases, with 17 bases sitting between them. DNA of the CDR3: TGTGCCAGCAGCCGAATAGGGGGTGCCGGTTCACCCCTCCACTTT. Protein: CASSRIGGAGSPLHF.

This clone was seen once. The chain recombines TRBV1 with TRBJ2-6; TRBD1 reflects the table's D call only, with no check against the DNA. TRBV1 is noted as a pseudogene. The CDR3 is made up of 20 amino acids. The CDR3 here is CTSSRHSGTGIYSGANVLTF. DNA of the CDR3: TGCACCAGCAGCCGTCATTCCGGGACAGGGATTTATTCAGGGGCCAACGTCCTGACTTTC.